These 9 T cell receptor beta chains originate from one sample sequenced in a study of T cell clonality in common variable immunodeficiency. Overall study results and limits: In common variable immunodeficiency, TCR beta chains reportedly carried fewer deletions and N-nucleotide insertions.

Here immunoSEQ multiplex PCR was the method, and the copy in TCRdb shows in-frame clones only, minus some. The table lists about 19,000 clones, with no singletons. Which antigens these TCRs recognize remains unknown. The sample was peripheral blood mononuclear cells. These receptor sequences come from a human donor with common variable immunodeficiency.

This clone was seen a handful of times. The read stops 3 residues short of the end of the CDR3; the missing end is completed from the germline J gene. The chain uses TRBV11-2 and TRBJ2-7, with 8 bases aligning to TRBD1. Germline V gene data show CDR1 as SGHAT and CDR2 as FQNNGV. Losses at the gene ends were 2 bases for V and 2 bases for J; bases not matched to a gene: 5. This CDR3 region has 15 residues. The CDR3 here is CASSLSGTGTYEQYF. The covered CDR3 bases are TGTGCCAGCAGCTTATCCGGGACAGGCACCTACGAG.

This clone was seen more than once but under ten times. The read ends 3 residues early relative to the CDR3; the germline J gene fills the gap. This chain uses TRBV5-1 with TRBJ2-1; perhaps TRBD2 as D (6 bases). This CDR3 is built from 15 residues. Germline lookup yields CDR1 SGHRS and CDR2 YFSETQ. V dropped 6 bases and J dropped 4 bases, with 17 bases sitting between them. The CDR3 DNA, read in part, is TGCGCCAGCACTCCTCTAGGACTATCATACAATGAG. Its translation is CASTPLGLSYNE. The whole CDR3 sequence is CASTPLGLSYNEQFF.

CDR3 DNA, as far as it was read: TGTGCCAGTAGCCTGACCGGGACTAGCGGGAGCTACGAG. This sequence encodes CASSLTGTSGSYE. In full, the CDR3 reads CASSLTGTSGSYEQYF. The chain recombines TRBV19 with TRBJ2-7, with TRBD2 matching 14 bases. The sequence runs out 3 residues before the end of the CDR3; the remainder is reconstructed from the germline J gene. Trimming cost V 6 bases and J 3 bases; bases outside gene matches: 7. This CDR3 spans 16 amino acids. Germline CDR1 is LNHDA and CDR2 is SQIVND (reference sequence).

A few counts support this clone. With the read ending 3 residues before the CDR3 end, the germline J gene is used to fill in that end. This chain uses TRBV19 with TRBJ2-1, with 7 bases that match TRBD2. With 2 bases clipped from V and 3 bases from J, the junction kept 7 bases outside the gene matches. The germline CDR1 and CDR2 sequences are LNHDA and SQIVND (reference sequence). The CDR3 length is 16 residues. The sequenced CDR3 bases are TGTGCCAGTAGTATACTCAGTCAGCGGGGCTACAATGAG. Amino acids: CASSILSQRGYNE. The whole CDR3 region reads CASSILSQRGYNEQFF.

This clone was seen a handful of times. Read sequence stops 3 residues before the CDR3 end, and the germline J gene provides the missing end. The rearrangement links TRBV7-2 to TRBJ2-2; D is unresolved. The germline CDR1 and CDR2 sequences are SGHTA and FQGNSA. Trimming cost V 0 bases and J 8 bases, with 10 bases left between them. CDR3 length equals 14 residues. CDR3 amino acids: CASSLARYVGELFF. The sequenced CDR3 bases are TGTGCCAGCAGCTTAGCGCGTTATGTTGGGGAG. Looking up the rest from reference TRBV7-2 and TRBJ2-2 gives the full variable domain: GAGVSQSPSNKVTEKGKDVELRCDPISGHTALYWYRQSLGQGLEFLIYFQGNSAPDKSGLPSDRFSAERTGGSVSTLTIQRTQQEDSAVYLCASSLARYVGELFFGEGSRLTVL.

The sample holds a few counts of this clone. The sequence runs out 3 residues before the end of the CDR3; the remainder is reconstructed from the germline J gene. The rearrangement uses TRBV7-3 and TRBJ2-3; TRBD2 matches 8 bases. CDR1 and CDR2 from the germline V gene are SGHTA and FQGTGA. This CDR3 is built from 15 residues. V shed 3 bases and J 1 base; nucleotides not matched to a gene: 3. The CDR3: CASSLDSGGTDTQYF. CDR3 bases read: TGTGCCAGCAGCTTGGATAGCGGGGGCACAGATACG.

A word on this clone: The CDR3 end lies 3 residues beyond the end of the read and is filled in from the germline J gene. The chain is built from TRBV7-8 and TRBJ2-3; 9 bases map to TRBD2. V was clipped by 3 bases and J by 4 bases; unmatched bases: 14. The CDR3 is 18 residues long. Germline assignment: CDR1 SGHVS and CDR2 FQNEAQ. CDR3 DNA, as far as it was read: TGTGCCAGCAGCTTGACCGCTTCGTTAGCGGGAGCTTCAGATACG. Translated, it gives CASSLTASLAGASDT. The whole CDR3 sequence reads CASSLTASLAGASDTQYF.

In regard to this clone: The read falls 3 residues short of the CDR3 end, and the missing part is taken from the germline J gene. The V call is TRBV19, the J call TRBJ1-1, with a weak D call TRBD1 (5 bases). The germline V and J ends were trimmed by 5 bases and 0 bases, with 13 bases remaining between them. This CDR3 contains 15 residues. Germline CDR1 LNHDA, CDR2 SQIVND (reference sequence). CDR3 in amino acids: CASSQGAGLNTEAFF. Incomplete CDR3 DNA: TGTGCCAGTAGTCAAGGGGCCGGCCTGAACACTGAA.

Concerning this clone itself: The CDR3 is cut off 3 residues early in the read; its end comes from the germline J gene. The gene calls are TRBV7-2 and TRBJ1-1, with D maybe TRBD1 (6 bases). Germline values: CDR1 SGHTA, CDR2 FQGNSA. This CDR3 comprises 15 residues. V was trimmed by 1 base and J by 7 bases, leaving 16 bases between them. The CDR3 spells CASSLGAAGDLEAFF. The sequenced part of the CDR3 DNA is TGTGCCAGCAGCTTAGGCGCGGCAGGGGACCTTGAA.